This T cell receptor (beta chain) is drawn from a study of blood T cell repertoires in COVID-19. Study details: Samples representing acute and convalescent COVID-19 were sourced from the United States, Italy and Spain. T cells, B-cell-depleted T cells, or PBMCs supplied cDNA or gDNA.

Trimming took off 5 bases at V and 6 bases at J, with 19 bases between the two ends. The CDR3 loop spans 15 amino acids. The germline gives CDR1 SGHTA, CDR2 FQGNSA. In the authors' workflow: Researchers report that nucleated cell counts were estimated from reference gene primer amplification. Clones were read by immunoSEQ multiplex PCR, and TCRdb kept only the in-frame ones, dropping some. That table gives V, J and clone size, and the DNA gave D and trimming. The profile covers some 150,000 clones, with roughly 88% appearing a single time and roughly 1.3% taken by the ten largest. The receptor comes from a man between 60 and 75 years old who had recovered from COVID-19. V gene TRBV7-2 combines with J gene TRBJ1-2, with D possibly being TRBD1 (6 bases). The sample comprised peripheral blood. CDR3 bases: TGTGCCAGCAGCCCCACACAGGGAGCGAAAAATGGCTACACCTTC. Translated: CASSPTQGAKNGYTF.